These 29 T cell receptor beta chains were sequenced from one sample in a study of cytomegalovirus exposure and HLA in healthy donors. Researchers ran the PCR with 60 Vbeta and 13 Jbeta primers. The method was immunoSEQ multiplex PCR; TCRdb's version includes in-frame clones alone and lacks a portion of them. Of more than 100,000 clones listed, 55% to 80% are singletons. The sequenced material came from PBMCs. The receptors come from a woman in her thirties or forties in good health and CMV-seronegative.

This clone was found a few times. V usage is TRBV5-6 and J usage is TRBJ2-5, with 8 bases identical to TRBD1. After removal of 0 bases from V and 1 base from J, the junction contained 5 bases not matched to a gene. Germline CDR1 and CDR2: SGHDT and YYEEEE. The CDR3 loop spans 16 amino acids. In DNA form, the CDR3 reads TGTGCCAGCAGCTTGGGTAGGGACAGGAGCCAAGAGACCCAGTACTTC. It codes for CASSLGRDRSQETQYF.

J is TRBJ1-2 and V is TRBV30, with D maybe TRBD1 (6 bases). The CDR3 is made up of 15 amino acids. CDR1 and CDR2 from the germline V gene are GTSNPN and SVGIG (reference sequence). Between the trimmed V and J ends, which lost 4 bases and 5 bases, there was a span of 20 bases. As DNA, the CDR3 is TGTGCCTGGAATCCGACTCTAGGGGGTGGTTATGGCTACACCTTC. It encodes CAWNPTLGGGYGYTF.

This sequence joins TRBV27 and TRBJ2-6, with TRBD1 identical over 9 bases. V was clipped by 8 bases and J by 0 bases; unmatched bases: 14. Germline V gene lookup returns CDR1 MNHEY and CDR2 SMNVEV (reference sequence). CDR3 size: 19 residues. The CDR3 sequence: CASLGRAGTGSSGANVLTF. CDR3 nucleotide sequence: TGTGCCAGCCTTGGAAGAGCCGGGACAGGGTCCTCTGGGGCCAACGTCCTGACTTTC. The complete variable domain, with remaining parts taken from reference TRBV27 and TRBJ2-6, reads EAQVTQNPRYLITVTGKKLTVTCSQNMNHEYMSWYRQDPGLGLRQIYYSMNVEVTDKGDVPEGYKVSRKEKRNFPLILESPSPNQTSLYFCASLGRAGTGSSGANVLTFGAGSRLTVL.

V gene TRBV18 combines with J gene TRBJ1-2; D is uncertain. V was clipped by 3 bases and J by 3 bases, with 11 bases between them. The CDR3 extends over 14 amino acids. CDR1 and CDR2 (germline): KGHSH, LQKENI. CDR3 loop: CASSPRDGDYGYTF. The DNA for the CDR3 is TGTGCCAGCTCACCGAGGGATGGAGACTATGGCTACACCTTC. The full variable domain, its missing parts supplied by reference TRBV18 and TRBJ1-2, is NAGVMQNPRHLVRRRGQEARLRCSPMKGHSHVYWYRQLPEEGLKFMVYLQKENIIDESGMPKERFSAEFPKEGPSILRIQQVVRGDSAAYFCASSPRDGDYGYTFGSGTRLTVV.

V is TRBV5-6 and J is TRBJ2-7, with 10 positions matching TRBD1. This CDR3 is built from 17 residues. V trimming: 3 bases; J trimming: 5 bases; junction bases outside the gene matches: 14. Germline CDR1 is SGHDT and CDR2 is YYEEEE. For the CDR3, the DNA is TGTGCCAGCAGCTCTCAAATCGGGACAGGGGTTGGTGACGAGCAGTACTTC. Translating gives CASSSQIGTGVGDEQYF.

This chain's CDR3 is CASSVGQGASNTEAFF. CDR3 sequence (DNA): TGTGCCAGCAGCGTAGGCCAGGGGGCGTCGAACACTGAAGCTTTCTTT. This chain links TRBV9 with TRBJ1-1; 8 bases map to TRBD1. V was clipped by 0 bases and J by 1 base; unmatched bases: 5. CDR3 length equals 16 residues. The germline gives CDR1 SGDLS, CDR2 YYNGEE.

CDR3 region: CASSLTSGGGKETQYF. The DNA of the CDR3 is TGTGCCAGCAGCTTGACTAGCGGGGGCGGAAAAGAGACCCAGTACTTC. J is TRBJ2-5 and V is TRBV5-6; 11 bases line up with TRBD2. The CDR3 runs to 16 residues. Per germline, CDR1 SGHDT and CDR2 YYEEEE. The ends lost 1 base at V and 3 bases at J; junction bases unmatched: 5.

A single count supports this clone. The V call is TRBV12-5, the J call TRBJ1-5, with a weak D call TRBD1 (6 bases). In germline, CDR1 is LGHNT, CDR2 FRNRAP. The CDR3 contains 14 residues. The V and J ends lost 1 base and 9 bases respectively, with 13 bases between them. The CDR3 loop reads CASGLAMGGGPQHF. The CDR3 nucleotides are TGTGCTAGTGGTTTGGCCATGGGAGGGGGGCCCCAGCATTTT. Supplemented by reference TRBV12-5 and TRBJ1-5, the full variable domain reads DARVTQTPRHKVTEMGQEVTMRCQPILGHNTVFWYRQTMMQGLELLAYFRNRAPLDDSGMPKDRFSAEMPDATLATLKIQPSEPRDSAVYFCASGLAMGGGPQHFGDGTRLSIL.

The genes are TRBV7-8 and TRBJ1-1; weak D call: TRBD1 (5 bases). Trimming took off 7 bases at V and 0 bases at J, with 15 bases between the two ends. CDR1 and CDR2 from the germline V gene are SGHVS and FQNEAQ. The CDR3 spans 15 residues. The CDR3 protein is CASILNRRLNTEAFF. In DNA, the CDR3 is TGTGCCAGCATCCTGAACAGGAGATTGAACACTGAAGCTTTCTTT.

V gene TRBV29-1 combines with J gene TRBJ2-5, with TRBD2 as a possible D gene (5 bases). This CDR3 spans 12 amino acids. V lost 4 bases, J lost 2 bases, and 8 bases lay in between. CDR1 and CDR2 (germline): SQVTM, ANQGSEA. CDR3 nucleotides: TGCAGCGTTGCGGGCGGGCAAGAGACCCAGTACTTC. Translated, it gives CSVAGGQETQYF.

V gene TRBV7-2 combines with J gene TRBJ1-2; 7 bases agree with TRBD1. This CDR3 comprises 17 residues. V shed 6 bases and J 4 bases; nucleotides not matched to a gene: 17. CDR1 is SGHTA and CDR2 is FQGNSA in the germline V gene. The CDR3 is CASRQGGGVPTLYGYTF. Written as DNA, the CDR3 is TGTGCCAGCAGGCAGGGGGGTGGCGTGCCCACCCTCTATGGCTACACCTTC.

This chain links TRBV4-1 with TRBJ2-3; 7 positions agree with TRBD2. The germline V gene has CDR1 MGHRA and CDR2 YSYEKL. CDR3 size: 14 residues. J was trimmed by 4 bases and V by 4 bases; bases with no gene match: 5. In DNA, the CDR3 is TGCGCCAGCAGCCCTCGGGGGGAGGCAGATACGCAGTATTTT. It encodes CASSPRGEADTQYF.

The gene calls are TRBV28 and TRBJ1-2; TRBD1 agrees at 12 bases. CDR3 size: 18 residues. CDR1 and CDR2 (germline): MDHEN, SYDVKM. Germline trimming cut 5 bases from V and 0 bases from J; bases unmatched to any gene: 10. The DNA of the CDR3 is TGTGCCAGCAGTACCGCCCCGGGACAGGGGGCGTCTAACTATGGCTACACCTTC. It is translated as CASSTAPGQGASNYGYTF.

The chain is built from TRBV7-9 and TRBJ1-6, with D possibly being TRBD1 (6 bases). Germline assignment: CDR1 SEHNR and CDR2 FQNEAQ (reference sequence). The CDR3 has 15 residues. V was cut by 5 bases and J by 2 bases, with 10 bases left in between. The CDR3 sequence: CASSPQGTYNSPLHF. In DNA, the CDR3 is TGTGCCAGCAGCCCCCAGGGGACCTATAATTCACCCCTCCACTTT.

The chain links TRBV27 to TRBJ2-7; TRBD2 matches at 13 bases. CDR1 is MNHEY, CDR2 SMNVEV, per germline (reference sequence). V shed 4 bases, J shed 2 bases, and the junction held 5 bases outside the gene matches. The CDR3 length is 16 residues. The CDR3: CASSSTSGGRTYEQYF. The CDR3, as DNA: TGTGCCAGCAGTTCGACTAGCGGGGGGCGGACCTACGAGCAGTACTTC.

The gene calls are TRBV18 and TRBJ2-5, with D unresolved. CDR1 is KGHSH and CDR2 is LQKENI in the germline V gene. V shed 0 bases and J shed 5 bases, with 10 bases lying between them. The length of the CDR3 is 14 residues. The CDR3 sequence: CASSPPPAGETQYF. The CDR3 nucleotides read TGTGCCAGCTCACCACCCCCAGCCGGGGAGACCCAGTACTTC.

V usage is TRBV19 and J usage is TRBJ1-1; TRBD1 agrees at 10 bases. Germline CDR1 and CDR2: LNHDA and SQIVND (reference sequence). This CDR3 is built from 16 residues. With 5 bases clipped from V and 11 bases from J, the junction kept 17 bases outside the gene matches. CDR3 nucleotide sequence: TGTGCCAGTAGTCCTCGGGACAGGGGACGGATCGAGGGGGCTTTCTTT. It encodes CASSPRDRGRIEGAFF.

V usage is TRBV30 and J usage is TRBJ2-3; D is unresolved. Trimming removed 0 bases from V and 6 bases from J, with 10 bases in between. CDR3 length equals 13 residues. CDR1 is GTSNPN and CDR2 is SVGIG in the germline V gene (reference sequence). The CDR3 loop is CAWSVVYSDTQYF. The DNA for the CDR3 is TGTGCCTGGAGTGTCGTTTACAGTGATACGCAGTATTTT. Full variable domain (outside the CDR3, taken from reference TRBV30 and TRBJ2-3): SQTIHQWPATLVQPVGSPLSLECTVEGTSNPNLYWYRQAAGRGLQLLFYSVGIGQISSEVPQNLSASRPQDRQFILSSKKLLLSDSGFYLCAWSVVYSDTQYFGPGTRLTVL.

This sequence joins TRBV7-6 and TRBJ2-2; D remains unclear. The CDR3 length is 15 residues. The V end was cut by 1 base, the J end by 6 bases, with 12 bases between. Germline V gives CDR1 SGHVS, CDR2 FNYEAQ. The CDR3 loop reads CASSLDLLRSGELFF. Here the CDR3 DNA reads TGTGCCAGCAGCTTAGACCTCCTGAGGTCCGGGGAGCTGTTTTTT.

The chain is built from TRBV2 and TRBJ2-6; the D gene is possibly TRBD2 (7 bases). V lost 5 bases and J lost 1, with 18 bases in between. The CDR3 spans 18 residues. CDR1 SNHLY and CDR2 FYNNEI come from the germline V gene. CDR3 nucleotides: TGTGCCAGCAGTCCTGAGGGGGGGCCCTGGTCTGGGGCCAACGTCCTGACTTTC. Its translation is CASSPEGGPWSGANVLTF.

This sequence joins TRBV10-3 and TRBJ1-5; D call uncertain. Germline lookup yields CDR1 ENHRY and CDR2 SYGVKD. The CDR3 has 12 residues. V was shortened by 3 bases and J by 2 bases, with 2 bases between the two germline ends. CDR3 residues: CAISDGNQPQHF. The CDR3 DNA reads TGTGCCATCAGTGACGGCAATCAGCCCCAGCATTTT.

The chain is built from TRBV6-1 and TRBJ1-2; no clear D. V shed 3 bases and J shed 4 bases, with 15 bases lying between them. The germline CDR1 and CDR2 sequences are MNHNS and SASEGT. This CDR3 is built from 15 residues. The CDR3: CASSEEGLGGYGYTF. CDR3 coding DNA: TGTGCCAGCAGTGAGGAAGGATTGGGAGGCTATGGCTACACCTTC.

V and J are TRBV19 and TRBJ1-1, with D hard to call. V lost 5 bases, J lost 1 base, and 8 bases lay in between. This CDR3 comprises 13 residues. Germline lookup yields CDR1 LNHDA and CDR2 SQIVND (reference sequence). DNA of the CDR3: TGTGCCAGTAGTCCTAACCCGAACACTGAAGCTTTCTTT. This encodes CASSPNPNTEAFF.

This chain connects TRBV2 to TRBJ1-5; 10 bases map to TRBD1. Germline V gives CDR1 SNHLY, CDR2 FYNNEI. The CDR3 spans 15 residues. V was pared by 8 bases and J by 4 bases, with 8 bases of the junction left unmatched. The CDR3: CASSGQGNRNQPQHF. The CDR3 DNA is TGTGCCAGCTCGGGACAGGGGAATCGAAATCAGCCCCAGCATTTT.

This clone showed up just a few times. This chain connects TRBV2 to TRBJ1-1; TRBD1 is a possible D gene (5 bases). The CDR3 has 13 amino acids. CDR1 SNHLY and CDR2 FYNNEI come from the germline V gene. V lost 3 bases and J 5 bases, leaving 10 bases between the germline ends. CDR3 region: CASSERPGTEAFF. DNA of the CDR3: TGTGCCAGCAGTGAGCGGCCAGGGACTGAAGCTTTCTTT.

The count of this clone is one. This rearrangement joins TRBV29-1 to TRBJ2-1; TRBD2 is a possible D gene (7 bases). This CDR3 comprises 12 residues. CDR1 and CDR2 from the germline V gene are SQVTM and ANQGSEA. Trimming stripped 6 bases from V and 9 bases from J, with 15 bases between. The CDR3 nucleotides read TGCAGCGTCGAACGAGGGGGGGTTGAGCAGTTCTTC. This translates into CSVERGGVEQFF.

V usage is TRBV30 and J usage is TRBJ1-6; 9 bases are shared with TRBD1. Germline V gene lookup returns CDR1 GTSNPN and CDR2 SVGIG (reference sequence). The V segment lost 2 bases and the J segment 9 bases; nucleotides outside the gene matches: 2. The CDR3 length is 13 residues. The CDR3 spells CAWSTGGFSPLHF. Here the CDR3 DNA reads TGTGCCTGGAGTACAGGGGGCTTTTCACCCCTCCACTTT.

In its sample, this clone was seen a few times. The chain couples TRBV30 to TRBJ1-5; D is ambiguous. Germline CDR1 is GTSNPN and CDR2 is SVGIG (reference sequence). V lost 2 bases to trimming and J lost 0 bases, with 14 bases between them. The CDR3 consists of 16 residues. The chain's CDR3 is CAWSWGDEFSNQPQHF. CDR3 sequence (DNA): TGTGCCTGGAGTTGGGGAGATGAATTTAGCAATCAGCCCCAGCATTTT.

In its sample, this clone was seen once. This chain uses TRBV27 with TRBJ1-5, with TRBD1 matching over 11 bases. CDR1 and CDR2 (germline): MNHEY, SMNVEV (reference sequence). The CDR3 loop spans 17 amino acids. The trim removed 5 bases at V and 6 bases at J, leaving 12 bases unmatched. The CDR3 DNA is TGTGCCAGCAGTCCGGGACAGGGGGTAATGGGCGGTCAGCCCCAGCATTTT. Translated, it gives CASSPGQGVMGGQPQHF.